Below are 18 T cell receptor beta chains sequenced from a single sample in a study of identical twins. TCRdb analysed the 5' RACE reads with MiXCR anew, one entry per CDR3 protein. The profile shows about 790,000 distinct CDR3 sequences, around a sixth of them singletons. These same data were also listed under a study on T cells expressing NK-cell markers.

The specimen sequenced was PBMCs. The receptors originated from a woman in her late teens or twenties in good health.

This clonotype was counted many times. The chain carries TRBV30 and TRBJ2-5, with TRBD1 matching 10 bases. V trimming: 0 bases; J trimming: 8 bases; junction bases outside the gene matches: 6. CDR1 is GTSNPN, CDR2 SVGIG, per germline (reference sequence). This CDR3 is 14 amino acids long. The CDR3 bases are TGTGCCTGGAGTGTAAACAGACAGGGGGCAACCCAGTACTTC. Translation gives CAWSVNRQGATQYF.

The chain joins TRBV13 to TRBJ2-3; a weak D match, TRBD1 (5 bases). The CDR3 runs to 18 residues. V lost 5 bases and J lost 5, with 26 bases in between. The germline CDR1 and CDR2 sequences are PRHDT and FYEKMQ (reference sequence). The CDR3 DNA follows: TGTGCCAGCAGCGACCAGGGCCCCGCTAGAGGTGGAAGAGATACGCAGTATTTT. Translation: CASSDQGPARGGRDTQYF.

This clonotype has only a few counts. In DNA form, the CDR3 reads TGTGCCAGCAGTTACTCCGCTCAGCACTACGAGCAGTACTTC. As protein: CASSYSAQHYEQYF. The rearrangement links TRBV6-5 to TRBJ2-7; D is unclear. Looked up from germline, CDR1 is MNHEY and CDR2 is SVGAGI. V lost 0 bases and J lost 3, with 9 bases in between. The CDR3 sequence is 14 residues long.

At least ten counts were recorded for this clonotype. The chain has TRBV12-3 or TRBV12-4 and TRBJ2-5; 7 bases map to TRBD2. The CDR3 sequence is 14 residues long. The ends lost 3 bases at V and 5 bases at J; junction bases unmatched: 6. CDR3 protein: CASSFSSGWETQYF. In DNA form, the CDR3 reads TGTGCCAGCAGTTTCTCTAGCGGTTGGGAGACCCAGTACTTC.

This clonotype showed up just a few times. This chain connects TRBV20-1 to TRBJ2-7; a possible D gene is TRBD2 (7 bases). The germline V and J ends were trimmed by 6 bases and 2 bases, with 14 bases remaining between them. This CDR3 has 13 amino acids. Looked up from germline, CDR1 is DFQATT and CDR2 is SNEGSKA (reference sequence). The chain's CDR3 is CSALRGGAYEQYF. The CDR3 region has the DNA TGCAGTGCGCTCCGAGGGGGGGCCTACGAGCAGTACTTC.

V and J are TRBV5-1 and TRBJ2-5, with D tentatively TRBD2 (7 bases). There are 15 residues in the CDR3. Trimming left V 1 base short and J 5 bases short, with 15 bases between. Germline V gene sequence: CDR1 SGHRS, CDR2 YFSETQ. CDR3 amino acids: CASSLNPGGRETQYF. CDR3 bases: TGCGCCAGCAGCTTGAATCCGGGGGGCAGGGAGACCCAGTACTTC.

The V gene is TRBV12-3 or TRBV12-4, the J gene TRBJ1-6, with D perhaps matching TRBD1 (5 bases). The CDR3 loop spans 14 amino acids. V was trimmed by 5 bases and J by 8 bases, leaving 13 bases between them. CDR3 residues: CASSPTGADSPLHF. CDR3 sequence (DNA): TGTGCCAGCAGTCCTACAGGAGCGGATTCACCCCTCCACTTT.

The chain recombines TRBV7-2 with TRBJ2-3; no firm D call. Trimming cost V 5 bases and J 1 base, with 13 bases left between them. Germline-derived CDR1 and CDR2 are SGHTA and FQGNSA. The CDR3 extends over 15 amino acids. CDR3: CASSPSHGRTDTQYF. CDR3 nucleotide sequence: TGTGCCAGCAGCCCGTCCCACGGACGCACAGATACGCAGTATTTT.

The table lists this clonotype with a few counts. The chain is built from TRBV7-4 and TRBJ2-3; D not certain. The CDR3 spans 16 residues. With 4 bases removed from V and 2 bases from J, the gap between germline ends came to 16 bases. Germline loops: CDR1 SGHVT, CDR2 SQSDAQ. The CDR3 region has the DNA TGTGCCAGCAGCTGGTTAGCCGACTTCGTCACAGATACGCAGTATTTT. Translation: CASSWLADFVTDTQYF.

CDR3 region: CASSQGQEYNYGYTF. The CDR3 DNA reads TGCGCCAGCAGTCAGGGACAGGAGTACAACTATGGCTACACCTTC. The chain couples TRBV5-1 to TRBJ1-2; 8 bases line up with TRBD1. The CDR3 has 15 amino acids. After removal of 5 bases from V and 2 bases from J, the junction contained 8 bases not matched to a gene. Germline CDR1 reads SGHRS; CDR2 reads YFSETQ.

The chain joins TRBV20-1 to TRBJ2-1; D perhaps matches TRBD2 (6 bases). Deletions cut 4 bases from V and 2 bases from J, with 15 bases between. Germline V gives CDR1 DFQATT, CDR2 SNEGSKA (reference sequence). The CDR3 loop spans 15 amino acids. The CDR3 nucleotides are TGCAGTGCTACCCGCGGGGACGGAGCCTACAATGAGCAGTTCTTC. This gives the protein CSATRGDGAYNEQFF.

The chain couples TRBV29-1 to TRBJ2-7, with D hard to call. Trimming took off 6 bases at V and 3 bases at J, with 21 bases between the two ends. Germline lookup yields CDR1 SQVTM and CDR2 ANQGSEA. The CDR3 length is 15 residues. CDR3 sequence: CSVQDRSKPHYEQYF. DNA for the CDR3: TGCAGCGTCCAGGACCGGAGCAAGCCCCACTACGAGCAGTACTTC.

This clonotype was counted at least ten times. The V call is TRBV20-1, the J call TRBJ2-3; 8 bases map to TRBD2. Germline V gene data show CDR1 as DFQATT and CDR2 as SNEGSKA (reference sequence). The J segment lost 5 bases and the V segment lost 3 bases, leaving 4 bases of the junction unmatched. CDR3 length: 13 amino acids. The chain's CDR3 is CSASGGAQDTQYF. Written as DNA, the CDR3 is TGCAGTGCTAGCGGGGGGGCCCAAGATACGCAGTATTTT.

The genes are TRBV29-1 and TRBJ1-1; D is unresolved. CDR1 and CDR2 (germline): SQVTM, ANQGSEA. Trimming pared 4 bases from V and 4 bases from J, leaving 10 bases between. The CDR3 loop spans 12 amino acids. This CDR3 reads CSVGGGFTEAFF. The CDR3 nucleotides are TGCAGCGTTGGCGGTGGATTCACTGAAGCTTTCTTT.

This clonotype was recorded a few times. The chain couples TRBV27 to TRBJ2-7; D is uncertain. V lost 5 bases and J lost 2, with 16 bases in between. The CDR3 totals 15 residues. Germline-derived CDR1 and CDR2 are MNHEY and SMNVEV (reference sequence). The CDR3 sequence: CASSPLRAGAYEQYF. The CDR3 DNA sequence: TGTGCCAGCAGTCCGCTCCGGGCTGGGGCCTACGAGCAGTACTTC.

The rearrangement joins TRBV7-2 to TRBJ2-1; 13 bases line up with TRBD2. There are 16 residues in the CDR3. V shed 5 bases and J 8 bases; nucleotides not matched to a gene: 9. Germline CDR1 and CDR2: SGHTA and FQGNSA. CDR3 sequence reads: CASSRRTSGSFHEQFF. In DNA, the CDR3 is TGTGCCAGCAGCCGTAGGACTAGCGGGAGTTTCCATGAGCAGTTCTTC.

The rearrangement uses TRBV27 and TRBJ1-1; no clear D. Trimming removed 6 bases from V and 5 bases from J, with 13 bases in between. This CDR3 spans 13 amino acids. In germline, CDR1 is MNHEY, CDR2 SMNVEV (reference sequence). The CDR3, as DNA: TGTGCCAGCAGGGAGAACCTGGGGACTGAAGCTTTCTTT. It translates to CASRENLGTEAFF.

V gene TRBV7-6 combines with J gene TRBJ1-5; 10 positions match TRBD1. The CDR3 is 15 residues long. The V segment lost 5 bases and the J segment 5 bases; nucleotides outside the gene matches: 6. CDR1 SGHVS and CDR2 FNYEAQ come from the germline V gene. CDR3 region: CASSEGQGTYQPQHF. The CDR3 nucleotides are TGTGCCAGCAGCGAGGGACAGGGGACGTATCAGCCCCAGCATTTT.